This TCR beta chain was sequenced for a study of control samples from healthy donors and cancer patients. Trimming left V 0 bases short and J 6 bases short, with 14 bases between. CDR3 length equals 15 residues. Germline V gene lookup returns CDR1 SGHRS and CDR2 YFSETQ. Profiled with immunoSEQ multiplex PCR; TCRdb holds only in-frame clones, not every one. The sample shows some 220,000 clones, just under 95% of them seen only once. The gene calls are TRBV5-1 and TRBJ2-3; the D is unclear. The sequence derives from a man in his fifties in good health. Sequencing was performed on blood. For the CDR3, the DNA is TGCGCCAGCAGCTTGGGCCCGATGATGGTGGATACGCAGTATTTT. Protein: CASSLGPMMVDTQYF.